Below are 32 T cell receptor beta chains sequenced from a single sample in a study of shared T cell receptors in the human thymus (dated by TCRdb to the early 2020s). Libraries were prepared through the immunoSEQ multiplex PCR assay. What TCRdb holds here is the immuneACCESS table cut down to in-frame rearrangements. Part of the clones is not present; checked against another copy, under half of the missing clones reflect an unresolved V gene, and the others are unexplained. Within this sample are 600,000 to 900,000 clones, with around 85% of them counted one time only. 0.008% to 0.011% of the sample is held by the ten biggest clonotypes. Separately, the same data were catalogued under a study of human thymus T cells.

Input material: thymocytes. Every receptor here comes from a girl under three years old with a congenital heart defect. Donor details come from another sample of the same person, matched by shared clones.

This chain connects TRBV11-3 to TRBJ1-6; 10 bases agree with TRBD1. Germline assignment: CDR1 SGHNT and CDR2 YENEEA. V trimming: 3 bases; J trimming: 9 bases; junction bases outside the gene matches: 5. The length of the CDR3 is 15 residues. The CDR3: CASSLTGGGGSPLHF. CDR3 DNA sequence: TGTGCCAGCAGCTTGACAGGGGGCGGCGGTTCACCCCTCCACTTT.

This chain connects TRBV27 to TRBJ2-1; D is perhaps TRBD2 (6 bases). The CDR3 length is 18 residues. The germline gives CDR1 MNHEY, CDR2 SMNVEV (reference sequence). V lost 8 bases, J lost 5 bases, and 28 bases lay in between. CDR3 in DNA: TGTGCCAGCGGAACCAAGCGCCGGGGGTTTAGGGTGAACAATGAGCAGTTCTTC. Translation gives CASGTKRRGFRVNNEQFF.

The genes are TRBV9 and TRBJ1-1; the D is unclear. The V gene's germline CDR1 is SGDLS and CDR2 YYNGEE. Between the trimmed V and J ends, which lost 4 bases and 1 base, there was a span of 14 bases. The CDR3 extends over 15 amino acids. CDR3: CASSSHHDWNTEAFF. The CDR3, as DNA: TGTGCCAGCAGCTCCCATCACGACTGGAACACTGAAGCTTTCTTT.

V usage is TRBV19 and J usage is TRBJ1-1; TRBD1 matches at 9 bases. The CDR3 runs 17 residues. With V trimmed by 9 bases and J by 8 bases, 22 bases remained unmatched. Looked up from germline, CDR1 is LNHDA and CDR2 is SQIVND (reference sequence). CDR3 nucleotides: TGTGCCAGCGAGGGCCATACCCGGGACAGGGCGCTTTGGGAAGCTTTCTTT. Protein: CASEGHTRDRALWEAFF. The full variable domain, its missing parts supplied by reference TRBV19 and TRBJ1-1, is DGGITQSPKYLFRKEGQNVTLSCEQNLNHDAMYWYRQDPGQGLRLIYYSQIVNDFQKGDIAEGYSVSREKKESFPLTVTSAQKNPTAFYLCASEGHTRDRALWEAFFGQGTRLTVV.

The rearrangement joins TRBV7-6 to TRBJ2-2; 7 bases agree with TRBD1. The V and J ends lost 4 bases and 1 base, in that order; junction bases with no gene match: 9. This CDR3 has 17 residues. Germline lookup yields CDR1 SGHVS and CDR2 FNYEAQ. The CDR3 DNA follows: TGTGCCAGCAGCTCTACACCTTACAGGGGGAACACCGGGGAGCTGTTTTTT. It translates to CASSSTPYRGNTGELFF.

The chain links TRBV5-5 to TRBJ2-5; 10 positions match TRBD1. The DNA end is more similar to TRBJ2-7, so the J call may be wrong. The germline V gene has CDR1 SGHKS and CDR2 YYEKEE (reference sequence). The CDR3 loop spans 15 amino acids. The CDR3 coding sequence is TGTGCCAGCAGCTTTCTCGACAGGGGGCTTGGCGAGCAGTACTTC. Protein: CASSFLDRGLGEQYF.

This clone was found once. The chain carries TRBV27 and TRBJ1-5; D uncertain. CDR1 and CDR2 (germline): MNHEY, SMNVEV (reference sequence). The CDR3 is 16 amino acids. V lost 5 bases and J lost 2, with 16 bases in between. CDR3 sequence reads: CASSHSNFGGNQPQHF. The CDR3 DNA is TGTGCCAGCAGTCACTCGAATTTCGGGGGCAATCAGCCCCAGCATTTT.

The chain joins TRBV7-2 to TRBJ1-6; tentative D call: TRBD1 (6 bases). V was shortened by 5 bases and J by 10 bases, with 21 bases between the two germline ends. The CDR3 is 16 residues long. CDR1 SGHTA and CDR2 FQGNSA come from the germline V gene. In nucleotides, the CDR3 is TGTGCCAGCAGCGCAAAGGAGGGGGGGGGAATATCACCCCTCCACTTT. Its protein product is CASSAKEGGGISPLHF.

The table lists this clone with a few counts. The CDR3 sequence: CASRQGPNTEAFF. The DNA of the CDR3 is TGTGCCTCTCGACAGGGGCCGAACACTGAAGCTTTCTTT. The rearrangement uses TRBV7-6 and TRBJ1-1; 8 bases match TRBD1. J lost 1 base, V lost 11 bases, and 6 bases had no gene match. CDR1 and CDR2 (germline): SGHVS, FNYEAQ. This CDR3 contains 13 residues.

A single count supports this clone. This chain uses TRBV15 with TRBJ1-1, with D possibly being TRBD1 (5 bases). The CDR3 runs 14 residues. Germline V CDR1 and CDR2: LNHNV, YYDKDF (reference sequence). Trimming removed 5 bases at V and 1 base at J, with 11 bases between. The CDR3 region is CATSVQGQNTEAFF. The CDR3 region has the DNA TGTGCCACCAGCGTCCAGGGCCAGAACACTGAAGCTTTCTTT.

This clone was observed a few times. This chain connects TRBV5-1 to TRBJ2-7, with 9 bases fitting TRBD1. Germline-derived CDR1 and CDR2 are SGHRS and YFSETQ. The CDR3 contains 15 residues. J was trimmed by 6 bases and V by 0 bases; bases with no gene match: 7. CDR3 coding DNA: TGCGCCAGCAGCTTGGACCGGGACAGGGCCTCCGAGCAGTACTTC. It translates to CASSLDRDRASEQYF.

This clone was seen a single time. The gene calls are TRBV2 and TRBJ2-3, with D possibly matching TRBD2 (5 bases). This CDR3 contains 16 residues. Per the germline V gene, CDR1 is SNHLY and CDR2 is FYNNEI. Trimming took 6 bases from V and 5 from J, leaving 21 bases between them. This chain's CDR3 is CASSFRDLVAGDTQYF. The CDR3 region has the DNA TGTGCCAGCAGCTTCCGGGATCTCGTCGCGGGAGATACGCAGTATTTT.

The V call is TRBV2, the J call TRBJ1-1; no clear D. Trimming removed 10 bases from V and 7 bases from J, with 19 bases in between. Looked up from germline, CDR1 is SNHLY and CDR2 is FYNNEI. The CDR3 has 13 residues. The CDR3 region has the DNA TGTGCCACCTACAAAGAGAGGGTAGGTGAAGCTTTCTTT. It codes for CATYKERVGEAFF.

This clone was observed a single time. The CDR3 DNA follows: TGTGCCAGCTCACCATTCACCGTTGATTTTCCGGGACAGGGAAAGCATAACTATGGCTACACCTTC. It translates to CASSPFTVDFPGQGKHNYGYTF. V and J are TRBV18 and TRBJ1-2; 9 nucleotides align to TRBD1. CDR3 length: 22 residues. Germline V gene sequence: CDR1 KGHSH, CDR2 LQKENI. V gave up 2 bases and J gave up 1 base; unmatched junction bases: 23.

CDR3 bases: TGTGCCAGCAGCGATGATACAGGGGGCGACTATGGCTACACCTTC. It specifies CASSDDTGGDYGYTF. The chain has TRBV6-1 and TRBJ1-2; 9 bases fit TRBD1. This CDR3 contains 15 residues. V trimming: 6 bases; J trimming: 3 bases; junction bases outside the gene matches: 8. Germline V lookup: CDR1 MNHNS, CDR2 SASEGT.

The chain combines TRBV29-1 with TRBJ1-3, with 8 bases that match TRBD1. This CDR3 is built from 18 residues. The germline V gene has CDR1 SQVTM and CDR2 ANQGSEA. The trim removed 7 bases at V and 1 base at J, leaving 18 bases unmatched. The CDR3: CSAQLRQGPFFSGNTIYF. CDR3 nucleotides: TGCAGCGCCCAGCTTCGACAGGGGCCTTTCTTTTCTGGAAACACCATATATTTT. The full variable domain, with the rest looked up from reference TRBV29-1 and TRBJ1-3, is SAVISQKPSRDICQRGTSLTIQCQVDSQVTMMFWYRQQPGQSLTLIATANQGSEATYESGFVIDKFPISRPNLTFSTLTVSNMSPEDSSIYLCSAQLRQGPFFSGNTIYFGEGSWLTVV.

In the case of this clone: The same CDR3 also results from other DNA sequences found in this sample. The rearrangement uses TRBV6-5 and TRBJ1-5; TRBD1 agrees at 9 bases. There are 13 residues in the CDR3. Germline V lookup: CDR1 MNHEY, CDR2 SVGAGI. The junction had 0 bases not matched to a gene; V was cut back by 2 bases and J by 7 bases. The CDR3 region has the DNA TGTGCCAGCAGTTACACAGGGGGCCAGCCCCAGCATTTT. It translates to CASSYTGGQPQHF.

The chain links TRBV18 to TRBJ1-1; possible D gene TRBD1, 6 bases. This CDR3 is 16 amino acids long. V lost 3 bases and J 1 base, leaving 15 bases between the germline ends. Per germline, CDR1 KGHSH and CDR2 LQKENI. The CDR3 bases are TGTGCCAGCTCACCGGCAGGGGCGCGAGGGAACACTGAAGCTTTCTTT. It is translated as CASSPAGARGNTEAFF.

The chain links TRBV6-1 to TRBJ1-2, with D tentatively TRBD1 (5 bases). The CDR3 covers 14 residues. In germline, CDR1 is MNHNS, CDR2 SASEGT. Between the trimmed V and J ends, which lost 7 bases and 4 bases, there was a span of 16 bases. The CDR3 loop reads CASKCQGKGYGYTF. DNA for the CDR3: TGTGCCAGCAAGTGCCAGGGCAAAGGCTATGGCTACACCTTC.

The chain joins TRBV27 to TRBJ1-1; D gene unclear. The CDR3 spans 15 residues. Trimming shortened V by 4 bases and J by 11 bases, and 23 bases separated the two germline ends. The germline CDR1 and CDR2 sequences are MNHEY and SMNVEV (reference sequence). The CDR3 DNA reads as TGTGCCAGCAGTTCTACCCTCCCTACGACGCAGAGGGCTTTCTTT. The encoded protein is CASSSTLPTTQRAFF.

The chain carries TRBV7-2 and TRBJ2-1; 8 nucleotides line up with TRBD2. The CDR3 is 12 residues long. J gave up 12 bases and V 5 bases, and 6 bases lay outside the gene matches. The germline V gene has CDR1 SGHTA and CDR2 FQGNSA. CDR3 loop: CASSTGGEGQFF. The CDR3, as DNA: TGTGCCAGCAGCACGGGGGGGGAGGGGCAGTTCTTC.

The sample holds one count of this clone. The chain combines TRBV5-1 with TRBJ1-1; 8 bases are shared with TRBD1. After removal of 3 bases from V and 1 base from J, the junction contained 8 bases not matched to a gene. Germline lookup yields CDR1 SGHRS and CDR2 YFSETQ. The CDR3 sequence is 16 residues long. The CDR3 here is CASSCRPGQGNTEAFF. The CDR3 coding sequence is TGCGCCAGCAGCTGCCGGCCCGGACAGGGGAACACTGAAGCTTTCTTT.

In this sample, this clone turned up once. J is TRBJ2-5 and V is TRBV6-1; D is unresolved. The V end was cut by 6 bases, the J end by 4 bases, with 12 bases between. The CDR3 consists of 13 residues. CDR1 MNHNS and CDR2 SASEGT come from the germline V gene. CDR3 in DNA: TGTGCCAGCAGGCTAGACCTCGGAGAGACCCAGTACTTC. It translates to CASRLDLGETQYF.

The table lists this clone with a count of one. V is TRBV28 and J is TRBJ1-2; D perhaps matches TRBD1 (6 bases). Germline CDR1 is MDHEN and CDR2 is SYDVKM. Trimming shortened V by 10 bases and J by 7 bases, and 16 bases separated the two germline ends. The CDR3 totals 12 residues. Written as DNA, the CDR3 is TGTGCCACCGATACACAGGGTAGTGGCTACACCTTC. Translated, it gives CATDTQGSGYTF.

V gene TRBV7-9 combines with J gene TRBJ1-2, with D maybe TRBD1 (5 bases). V lost 10 bases, J lost 5 bases, and 17 bases lay in between. This CDR3 has 13 residues. The germline gives CDR1 SEHNR, CDR2 FQNEAQ (reference sequence). The CDR3 DNA follows: TGTGCCACCACACGGGGGACTCGTTATGGCTACACCTTC. Amino acids: CATTRGTRYGYTF.

This chain joins TRBV14 and TRBJ1-1; D remains ambiguous. The CDR3 contains 16 residues. Deletions cut 0 bases from V and 3 bases from J, with 14 bases between. CDR1 is SGHDN, CDR2 FVKESK, per germline. CDR3 loop: CASSQDGLGGYTEAFF. The CDR3 DNA sequence: TGTGCCAGCAGCCAAGATGGGCTAGGAGGGTACACTGAAGCTTTCTTT. The full variable domain, with the rest looked up from reference TRBV14 and TRBJ1-1, is EAGVTQFPSHSVIEKGQTVTLRCDPISGHDNLYWYRRVMGKEIKFLLHFVKESKQDESGMPNNRFLAERTGGTYSTLKVQPAELEDSGVYFCASSQDGLGGYTEAFFGQGTRLTVV.

This chain joins TRBV5-1 and TRBJ2-1; D is possibly TRBD1 (5 bases). The CDR3 totals 13 residues. Germline V lookup: CDR1 SGHRS, CDR2 YFSETQ. Trimming cost V 0 bases and J 10 bases, with 11 bases left between them. The CDR3 nucleotides are TGCGCCAGCAGCTTGGGCAGGGTACGGGAGCAGTTCTTC. This codes for CASSLGRVREQFF.

This chain uses TRBV10-3 with TRBJ2-3; maybe TRBD2 (5 bases). From germline, CDR1 is ENHRY and CDR2 SYGVKD. The CDR3 covers 17 residues. V lost 0 bases and J lost 3, with 16 bases in between. CDR3 bases: TGTGCCATCAGTGAGTCGAGGACCGGTGAGGGTACAGATACGCAGTATTTT. Its protein product is CAISESRTGEGTDTQYF.

This chain joins TRBV9 and TRBJ2-1; 11 positions agree with TRBD2. This CDR3 is 17 amino acids long. V shed 0 bases and J 4 bases; nucleotides not matched to a gene: 6. Germline V lookup: CDR1 SGDLS, CDR2 YYNGEE. The CDR3 spells CASSVGVAGGGYNEQFF. The CDR3 DNA is TGTGCCAGCAGCGTAGGGGTAGCGGGGGGGGGATACAATGAGCAGTTCTTC.

The J gene is TRBJ2-1, the V gene TRBV7-2, with 7 bases identical to TRBD1. J was trimmed by 3 bases and V by 8 bases; bases with no gene match: 10. The CDR3 extends over 15 amino acids. The germline CDR1 and CDR2 sequences are SGHTA and FQGNSA. In nucleotides, the CDR3 is TGTGCCAGCGGATCGACAGGGATAAACTACAATGAGCAGTTCTTC. Its protein product is CASGSTGINYNEQFF.

The V and J genes are TRBV9 and TRBJ2-3; 13 nucleotides agree with TRBD2. V gave up 2 bases and J gave up 4 bases; unmatched junction bases: 13. The CDR3 is made up of 19 amino acids. Germline CDR1 SGDLS, CDR2 YYNGEE. CDR3 amino acids: CASSVTSGGPSTTSDTQYF. CDR3 DNA: TGTGCCAGCAGCGTGACTAGCGGGGGGCCCTCGACAACCTCAGATACGCAGTATTTT.

The table lists this clone with a count of one. The J gene is TRBJ2-1, the V gene TRBV4-3; 8 bases fit TRBD1. The CDR3 loop spans 17 amino acids. The V gene end was trimmed by 0 bases and the J gene end by 3 bases; junction bases not matched to a gene: 7. Germline CDR1 and CDR2: LGHNA and YSLEER. In DNA form, the CDR3 reads TGCGCCAGCAGCCAAGATAGGAGGGGACAGGACTACAATGAGCAGTTCTTC. Protein: CASSQDRRGQDYNEQFF.